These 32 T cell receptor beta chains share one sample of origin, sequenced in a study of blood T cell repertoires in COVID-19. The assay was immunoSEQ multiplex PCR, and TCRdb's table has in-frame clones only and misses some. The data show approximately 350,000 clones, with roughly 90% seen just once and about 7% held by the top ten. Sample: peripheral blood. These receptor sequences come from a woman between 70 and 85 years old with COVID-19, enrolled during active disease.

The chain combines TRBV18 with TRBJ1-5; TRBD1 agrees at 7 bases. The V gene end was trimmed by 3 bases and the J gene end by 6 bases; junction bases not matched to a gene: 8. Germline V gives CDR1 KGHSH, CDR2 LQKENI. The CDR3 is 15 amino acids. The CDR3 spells CASSPSQGEIQPQHF. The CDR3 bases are TGTGCCAGCTCACCGAGTCAGGGGGAAATTCAGCCCCAGCATTTT.

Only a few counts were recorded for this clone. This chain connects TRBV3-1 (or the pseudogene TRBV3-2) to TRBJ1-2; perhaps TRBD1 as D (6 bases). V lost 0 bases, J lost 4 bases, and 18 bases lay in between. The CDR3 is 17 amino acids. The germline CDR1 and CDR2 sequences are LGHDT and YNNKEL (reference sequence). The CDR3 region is CASSQDTPTGGPYGYTF. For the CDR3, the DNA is TGTGCCAGCAGCCAAGATACCCCGACAGGTGGGCCCTATGGCTACACCTTC.

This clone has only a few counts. Written as DNA, the CDR3 is TGCAGCGTTTCCCCCTCGTCCAATGAGCAGTTCTTC. It translates to CSVSPSSNEQFF. The chain joins TRBV29-1 to TRBJ2-1; no firm D call. The CDR3 loop spans 12 amino acids. Germline assignment: CDR1 SQVTM and CDR2 ANQGSEA. Between the trimmed V and J ends, which lost 5 bases and 6 bases, there was a span of 11 bases.

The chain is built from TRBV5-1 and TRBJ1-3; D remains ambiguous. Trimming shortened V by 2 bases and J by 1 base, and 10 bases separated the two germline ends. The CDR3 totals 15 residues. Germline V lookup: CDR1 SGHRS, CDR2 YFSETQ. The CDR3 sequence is CASSFTGLSGNTIYF. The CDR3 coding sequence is TGCGCCAGCAGCTTCACGGGGTTGTCTGGAAACACCATATATTTT.

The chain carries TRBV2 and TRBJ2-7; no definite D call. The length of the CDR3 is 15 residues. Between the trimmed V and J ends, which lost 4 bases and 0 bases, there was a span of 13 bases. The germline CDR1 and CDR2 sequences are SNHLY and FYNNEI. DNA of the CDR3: TGTGCCAGCAGTGCCCCGTGGGCTCCCTCCTACGAGCAGTACTTC. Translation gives CASSAPWAPSYEQYF. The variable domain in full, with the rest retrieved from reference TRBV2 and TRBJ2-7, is EPEVTQTPSHQVTQMGQEVILRCVPISNHLYFYWYRQILGQKVEFLVSFYNNEISEKSEIFDDQFSVERPDGSNFTLKIRSTKLEDSAMYFCASSAPWAPSYEQYFGPGTRLTVT.

CDR3 in DNA: TGTGCCAGCAGCTTCACCGGGGGGGCGGTTGAGCAGTTCTTC. Amino acids: CASSFTGGAVEQFF. V gene TRBV7-3 combines with J gene TRBJ2-1; 8 bases map to TRBD2. CDR3 size: 14 residues. The germline V gene has CDR1 SGHTA and CDR2 FQGTGA. The V segment lost 3 bases and the J segment 9 bases; nucleotides outside the gene matches: 7.

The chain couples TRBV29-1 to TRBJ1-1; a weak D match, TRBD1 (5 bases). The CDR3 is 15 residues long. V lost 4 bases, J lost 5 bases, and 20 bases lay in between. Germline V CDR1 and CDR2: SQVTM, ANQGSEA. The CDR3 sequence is CSVGILGQGRTEAFF. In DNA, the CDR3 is TGCAGCGTTGGAATACTGGGGCAGGGCAGAACTGAAGCTTTCTTT.

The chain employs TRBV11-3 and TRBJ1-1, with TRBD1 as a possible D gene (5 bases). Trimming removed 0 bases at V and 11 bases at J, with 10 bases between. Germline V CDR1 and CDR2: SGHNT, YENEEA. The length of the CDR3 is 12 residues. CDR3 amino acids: CASSLEGGTAFF. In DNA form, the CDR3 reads TGTGCCAGCAGCTTAGAAGGAGGGACGGCTTTCTTT.

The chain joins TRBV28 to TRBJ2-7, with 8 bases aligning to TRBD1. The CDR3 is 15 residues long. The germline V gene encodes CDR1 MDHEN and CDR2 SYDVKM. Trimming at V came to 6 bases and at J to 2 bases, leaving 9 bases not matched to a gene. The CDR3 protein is CASRKETGVPYEQYF. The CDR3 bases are TGTGCCAGCAGGAAAGAGACAGGGGTCCCCTACGAGCAGTACTTC.

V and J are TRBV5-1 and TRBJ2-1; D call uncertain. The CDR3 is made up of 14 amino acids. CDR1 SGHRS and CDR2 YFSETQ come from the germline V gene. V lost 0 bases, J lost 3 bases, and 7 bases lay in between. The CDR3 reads CASSLEALYNEQFF. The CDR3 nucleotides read TGCGCCAGCAGCTTGGAAGCTCTCTACAATGAGCAGTTCTTC.

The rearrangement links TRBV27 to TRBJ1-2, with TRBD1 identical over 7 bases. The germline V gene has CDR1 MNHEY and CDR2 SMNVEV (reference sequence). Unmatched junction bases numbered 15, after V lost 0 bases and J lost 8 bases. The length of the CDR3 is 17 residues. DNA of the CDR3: TGTGCCAGCAGTTTATCAACATGGCAGGGGGTGAATTACGGCTACACCTTC. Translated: CASSLSTWQGVNYGYTF.

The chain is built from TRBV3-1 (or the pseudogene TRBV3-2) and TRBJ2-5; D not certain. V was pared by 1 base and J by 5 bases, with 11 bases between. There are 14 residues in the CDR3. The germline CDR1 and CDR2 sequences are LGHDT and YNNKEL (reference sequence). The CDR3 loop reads CASSQVPHGETQYF. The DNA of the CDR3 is TGTGCCAGCAGCCAAGTTCCCCACGGGGAGACCCAGTACTTC.

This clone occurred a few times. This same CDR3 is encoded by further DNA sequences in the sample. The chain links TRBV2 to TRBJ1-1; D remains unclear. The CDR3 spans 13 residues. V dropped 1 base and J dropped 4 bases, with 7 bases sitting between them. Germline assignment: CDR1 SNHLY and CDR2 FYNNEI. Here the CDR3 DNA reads TGTGCCAGCAGTGAAGAGGCGGGCACTGAAGCTTTCTTT. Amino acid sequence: CASSEEAGTEAFF.

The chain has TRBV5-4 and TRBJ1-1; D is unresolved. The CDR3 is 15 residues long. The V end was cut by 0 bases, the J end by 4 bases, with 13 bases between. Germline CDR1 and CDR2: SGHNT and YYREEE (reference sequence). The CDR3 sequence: CASSLGSRRPTEAFF. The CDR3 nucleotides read TGTGCCAGCAGCTTGGGGTCTAGACGTCCCACTGAAGCTTTCTTT.

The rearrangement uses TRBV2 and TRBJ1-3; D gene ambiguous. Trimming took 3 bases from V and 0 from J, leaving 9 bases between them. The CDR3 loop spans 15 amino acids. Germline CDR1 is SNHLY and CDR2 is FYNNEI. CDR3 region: CASSEDFLSGNTIYF. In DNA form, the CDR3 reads TGTGCCAGCAGTGAGGACTTCCTCTCTGGAAACACCATATATTTT.

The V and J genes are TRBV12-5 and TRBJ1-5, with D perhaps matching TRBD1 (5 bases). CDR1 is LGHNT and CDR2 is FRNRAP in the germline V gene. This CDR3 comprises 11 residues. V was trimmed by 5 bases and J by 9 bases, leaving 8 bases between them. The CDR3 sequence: CASGLGGPQHF. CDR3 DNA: TGTGCTAGTGGTCTCGGGGGGCCCCAGCATTTT.

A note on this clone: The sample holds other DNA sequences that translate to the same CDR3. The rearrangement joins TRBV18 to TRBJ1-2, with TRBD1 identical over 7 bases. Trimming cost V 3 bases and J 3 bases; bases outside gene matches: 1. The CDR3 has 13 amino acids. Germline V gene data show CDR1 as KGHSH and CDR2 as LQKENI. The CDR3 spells CASSPGTDYGYTF. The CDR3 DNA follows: TGTGCCAGCTCACCGGGGACAGACTATGGCTACACCTTC.

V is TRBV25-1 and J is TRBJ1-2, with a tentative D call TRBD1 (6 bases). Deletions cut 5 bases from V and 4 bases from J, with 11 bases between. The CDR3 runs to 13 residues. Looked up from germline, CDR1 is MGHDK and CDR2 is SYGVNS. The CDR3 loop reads CASSHREIYGYTF. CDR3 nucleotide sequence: TGTGCCAGCAGTCACAGGGAGATCTATGGCTACACCTTC.

Written as DNA, the CDR3 is TGTGCCAGCAGCTCTCAGGGGGCGGGTTATGGCTACACCTTC. Translated: CASSSQGAGYGYTF. This chain links TRBV11-2 with TRBJ1-2; 8 bases fit TRBD1. Germline values: CDR1 SGHAT, CDR2 FQNNGV. J was trimmed by 5 bases and V by 4 bases; bases with no gene match: 6. The CDR3 is 14 residues long.

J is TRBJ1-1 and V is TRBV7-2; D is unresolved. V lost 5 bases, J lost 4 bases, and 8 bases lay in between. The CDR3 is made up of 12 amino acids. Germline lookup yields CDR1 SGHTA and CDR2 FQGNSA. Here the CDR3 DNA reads TGTGCCAGCAGCAGGAGAGGCACTGAAGCTTTCTTT. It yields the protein CASSRRGTEAFF.

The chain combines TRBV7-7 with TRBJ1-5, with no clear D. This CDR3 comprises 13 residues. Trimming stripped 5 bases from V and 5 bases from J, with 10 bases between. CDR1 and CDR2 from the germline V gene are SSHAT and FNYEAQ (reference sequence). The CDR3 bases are TGTGCCAGCAGCCCTACTAGAGATCAGCCCCAGCATTTT. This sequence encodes CASSPTRDQPQHF.

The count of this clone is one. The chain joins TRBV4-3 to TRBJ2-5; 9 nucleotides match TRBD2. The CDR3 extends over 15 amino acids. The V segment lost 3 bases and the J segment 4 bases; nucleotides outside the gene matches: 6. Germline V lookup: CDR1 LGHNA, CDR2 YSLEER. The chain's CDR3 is CASSHRGSGGETQYF. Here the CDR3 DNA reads TGCGCCAGCAGCCACCGGGGTAGCGGGGGAGAGACCCAGTACTTC.

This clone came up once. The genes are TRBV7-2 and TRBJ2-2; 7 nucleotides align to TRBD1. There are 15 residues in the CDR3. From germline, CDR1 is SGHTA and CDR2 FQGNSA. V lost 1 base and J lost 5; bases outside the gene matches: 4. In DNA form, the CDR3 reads TGTGCCAGCAGCTTAGTGGGACAGTCTACCGGGGAGCTGTTTTTT. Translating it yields CASSLVGQSTGELFF. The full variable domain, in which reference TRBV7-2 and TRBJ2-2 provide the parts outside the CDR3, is GAGVSQSPSNKVTEKGKDVELRCDPISGHTALYWYRQSLGQGLEFLIYFQGNSAPDKSGLPSDRFSAERTGGSVSTLTIQRTQQEDSAVYLCASSLVGQSTGELFFGEGSRLTVL.

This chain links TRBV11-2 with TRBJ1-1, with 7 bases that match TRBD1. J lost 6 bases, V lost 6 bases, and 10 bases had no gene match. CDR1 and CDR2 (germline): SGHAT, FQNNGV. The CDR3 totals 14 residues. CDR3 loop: CASRHTGAEAEAFF. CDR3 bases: TGTGCCAGCAGACACACAGGGGCCGAGGCTGAAGCTTTCTTT. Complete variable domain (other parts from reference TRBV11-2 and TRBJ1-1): EAGVAQSPRYKIIEKRQSVAFWCNPISGHATLYWYQQILGQGPKLLIQFQNNGVVDDSQLPKDRFSAERLKGVDSTLKIQPAKLEDSAVYLCASRHTGAEAEAFFGQGTRLTVV.

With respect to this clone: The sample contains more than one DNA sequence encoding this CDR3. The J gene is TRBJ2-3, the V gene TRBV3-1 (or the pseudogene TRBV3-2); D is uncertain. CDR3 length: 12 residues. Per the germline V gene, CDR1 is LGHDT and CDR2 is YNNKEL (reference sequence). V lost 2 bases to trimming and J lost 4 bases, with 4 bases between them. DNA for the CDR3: TGTGCCAGCAGCCAACGGGCAGATACGCAGTATTTT. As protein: CASSQRADTQYF.

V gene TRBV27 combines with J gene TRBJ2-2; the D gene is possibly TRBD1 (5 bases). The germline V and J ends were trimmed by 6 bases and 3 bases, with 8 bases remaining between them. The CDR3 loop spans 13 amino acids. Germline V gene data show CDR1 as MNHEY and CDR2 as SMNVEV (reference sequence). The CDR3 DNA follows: TGTGCCAGCAGGGACAAATACACCGGGGAGCTGTTTTTT. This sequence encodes CASRDKYTGELFF.

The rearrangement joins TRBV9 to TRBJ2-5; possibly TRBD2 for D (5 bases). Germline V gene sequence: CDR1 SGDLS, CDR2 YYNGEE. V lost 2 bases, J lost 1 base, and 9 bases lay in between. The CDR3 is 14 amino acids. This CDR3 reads CASSVTMTQETQYF. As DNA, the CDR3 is TGTGCCAGCAGCGTGACTATGACCCAAGAGACCCAGTACTTC.

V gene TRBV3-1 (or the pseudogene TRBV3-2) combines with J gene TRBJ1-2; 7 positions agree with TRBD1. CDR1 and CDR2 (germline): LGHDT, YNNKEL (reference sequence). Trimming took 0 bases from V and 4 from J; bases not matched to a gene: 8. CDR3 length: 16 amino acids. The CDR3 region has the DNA TGTGCCAGCAGCCAAGACGGAGGAGGGGGCCGCTATGGCTACACCTTC. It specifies CASSQDGGGGRYGYTF.

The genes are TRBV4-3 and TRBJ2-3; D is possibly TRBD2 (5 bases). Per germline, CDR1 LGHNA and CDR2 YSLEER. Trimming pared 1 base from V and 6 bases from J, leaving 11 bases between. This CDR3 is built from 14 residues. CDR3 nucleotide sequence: TGCGCCAGCAGCCAAGTCTCTAGCCCGGATACGCAGTATTTT. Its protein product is CASSQVSSPDTQYF.

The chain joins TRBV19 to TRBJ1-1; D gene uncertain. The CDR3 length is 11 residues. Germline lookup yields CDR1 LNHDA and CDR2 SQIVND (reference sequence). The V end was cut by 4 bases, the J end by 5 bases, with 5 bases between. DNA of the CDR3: TGTGCCAGTAGTACGGGGACTGAAGCTTTCTTT. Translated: CASSTGTEAFF.

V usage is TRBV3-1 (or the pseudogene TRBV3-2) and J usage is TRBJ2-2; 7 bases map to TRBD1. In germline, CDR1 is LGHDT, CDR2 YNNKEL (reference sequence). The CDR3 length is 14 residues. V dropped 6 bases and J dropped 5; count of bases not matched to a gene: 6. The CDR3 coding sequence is TGTGCCAGCAGTCATCACAGGGGAACCGGGGAGCTGTTTTTT. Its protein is CASSHHRGTGELFF.

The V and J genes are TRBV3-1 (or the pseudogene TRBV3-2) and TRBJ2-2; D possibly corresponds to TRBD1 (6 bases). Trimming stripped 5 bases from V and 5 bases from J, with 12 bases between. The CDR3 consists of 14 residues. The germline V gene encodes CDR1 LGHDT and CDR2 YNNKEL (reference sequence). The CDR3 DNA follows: TGTGCCAGCAGCTGGACAGTTGCTACCGGGGAGCTGTTTTTT. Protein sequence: CASSWTVATGELFF.